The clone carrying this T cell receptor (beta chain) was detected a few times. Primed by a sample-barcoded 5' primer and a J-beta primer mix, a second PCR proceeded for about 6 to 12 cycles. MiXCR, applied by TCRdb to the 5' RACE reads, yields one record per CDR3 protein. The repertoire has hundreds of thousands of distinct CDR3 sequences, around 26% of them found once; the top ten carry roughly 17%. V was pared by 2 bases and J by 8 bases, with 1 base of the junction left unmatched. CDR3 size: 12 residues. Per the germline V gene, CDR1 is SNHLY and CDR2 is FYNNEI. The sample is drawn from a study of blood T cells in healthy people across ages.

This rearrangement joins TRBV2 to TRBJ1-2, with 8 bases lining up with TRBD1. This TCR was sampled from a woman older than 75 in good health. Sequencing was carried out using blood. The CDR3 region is CASSEQGAGYTF. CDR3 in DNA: TGTGCCAGCAGTGAACAGGGGGCAGGCTACACCTTC.